This T cell receptor beta chain was sequenced for a study of draining lymph node invasion in breast cancer (dated by TCRdb to 2020 to 2021). Concerning the study at large: Metastasis in lymph nodes was diagnosed using histology and cytokeratin immunohistochemistry and was confirmed with EpCAM/CD45 flow cytometry. A separate targeted assay used bulk TCR-beta CDR3 sequencing to compare sorted memory regulatory T cells with memory conventional CD4 T cells across breast cancer tissues. Matched non-invaded and tumor-invaded tumor-draining lymph nodes plus the primary tumor were contributed by each patient, with both Treg and Tconv subsets profiled. The separate targeted TCR sequencing included lymph nodes from five patients, and primary tumors were also sequenced for three of those five patients.

Beyond this particular receptor, the publication reports: Some of the top 100 tumor clones were detected in invaded and non-invaded nodes, and this detection was taken to suggest recirculation between tumor and draining nodes. Data could not resolve whether Treg conversion occurred in a given organ or whether converted Tregs recirculated between nodes and tumor. Shared TCRs between Treg and Tconv subsets were considered suggestive but not proof of common clonal origin. Roughly 12-25% of Treg TCRs were shared with Tconvs per tissue, interpreted as suggesting peripheral Treg induction. In the targeted TCR-seq data, Tregs appeared to be more clonally expanded than Tconvs in all tissues, and lower diversity was found for both subsets in tumor than in lymph nodes. The tumor top-100 clone tracking analysis was possible in only a couple of patients.

Based on its abundance in the sample, this clonotype is large (0.1 to 1%). It lacks a known antigen. Per-base qualities were not stored, and no clone one base away is much larger. CD4+ CD45RA- CD25- cells were sorted as memory conventional CD4 T cells. Tumor-draining lymph nodes were classified as non-invaded or invaded according to the absence or presence of metastatic tumor cells. T cells were pre-enriched with a Miltenyi Pan T Cell isolation kit before staining and sorting. Immunohistochemistry for estrogen receptor, progesterone receptor, HER2 and Ki-67 was used to characterize the primary tumors. Fresh surgical tissue was processed within a few hours after surgery by being cut into small fragments. Tissue fragments were enzymatically digested with Liberase TL plus DNase for 15 to 25 minutes and filtered through a 40-micrometer strainer. After DAPI live/dead staining, cells were sorted on a BD FACS Aria II, reaching about 98-99% purity. Sorted cells were lysed in TCL buffer, and RNA was purified with a Norgen Single Cell RNA purification kit including DNase treatment.

Receptor libraries were prepared by bulk RNA-seq. Sequenced using an Illumina HiSeq 2500. As for the authors' bioinformatics: For the separate targeted TCR-seq dataset, MiXCR version 2.1.5 with default parameters extracted and quantified CDR3 sequences from raw reads. Each TCR-beta clone in the separate targeted TCR-seq dataset was defined by the V gene, J gene and CDR3 sequence taken together. In the separate targeted TCR-seq dataset, clones with fewer than three counts were first removed, after which only the 90% most strongly expressed clones per sample were kept. In the separate targeted TCR-seq dataset, Treg-Tconv overlap was calculated per tissue as the number of shared clones divided by the total number of Treg clones, multiplied by 100. TCRdb redid the processing of the public reads, applying fastp at Q25 and MiXCR, and retained in-frame beta chains. Entries are consolidated by CDR3 protein sequence, retaining the most common genes and DNA. The V and J calls shown here were made by TCRdb, not taken from the authors' results. This sample is represented by 3,400 or so distinct CDR3 sequences; over 65% of them were singletons. 1.5% to 2% of the sample is in the top ten clones.

The sequence derives from a female donor with luminal breast cancer. The sample was sorted memory CD4+ effector T cells from a lymph node. The cell subset or site label here, explained by the study, means: CD45RA-negative sorted CD4+ T cells (memory Tconv or effector/memory Treg).

Read as DNA, the sequence is TGCGCCAGCAGCCTCACCGACAGGGTTAATGAAAAACTGTTTTTT. Its amino acids are CASSLTDRVNEKLFF. This chain joins TRBV4-1 to TRBJ1-4; 7 of the junction bases match TRBD1. The germline V gene yields MGHRA for CDR1 and YSYEKL for CDR2. V trim: 4 bases; J trim: 4 bases; unmatched bases: 6. The CDR3 holds 15 amino acids from the cysteine to the phenylalanine. CDR3 DNA only is kept here, 45 bases in frame from base 1.